The 18 T cell receptor beta chains below come from one sample, sequenced in a study of PD-L1 blockade in urothelial cancer. Sequencing was performed with immunoSEQ multiplex PCR; in TCRdb, only in-frame clones are kept and a portion is missing. The table lists nearly 2,500 clones, around 35% of them singletons, with 15% to 20% in the top ten. Sequenced here: tumor tissue, sampled before atezolizumab (anti-PD-L1) treatment. The source of these receptors is a man between 60 and 75 years old with urothelial cancer.

J is TRBJ1-5 and V is TRBV18, with D possibly being TRBD1 (5 bases). Germline CDR1 is KGHSH and CDR2 is LQKENI. Trimming cost V 3 bases and J 7 bases, with 10 bases left between them. This CDR3 region has 13 residues. The CDR3 DNA is TGTGCCAGCTCACCGCAGGGTGAGCAGCCCCAGCATTTT. Translating it yields CASSPQGEQPQHF.

In this sample, this clone is medium-sized. This rearrangement joins TRBV6-8 to TRBJ2-7; D may correspond to TRBD1 or TRBD2 (5 bases each). The CDR3 contains 14 residues. V was clipped by 6 bases and J by 0 bases, with 12 bases between them. Germline-derived CDR1 and CDR2 are MNHGY and SAAAGT. This chain's CDR3 is CASRTGPISYEQYF. The DNA of the CDR3 is TGTGCCAGCAGAACGGGACCGATCTCCTACGAGCAGTACTTC.

A note on this clone: At one end, the junction sequence differs from germline, possibly due to a read error. The CDR3 here is CAISRERTTGELFF. CDR3 coding DNA: TGTGCCATCAGCAGAGAGAGGACAACCGGGGAGCTGTTTTTT. V gene TRBV15 combines with J gene TRBJ2-2, with D possibly being TRBD1 (5 bases). The V gene's germline CDR1 is LNHNV and CDR2 YYDKDF (reference sequence). The CDR3 loop spans 14 amino acids.

The chain has TRBV29-1 and TRBJ1-1, with D maybe TRBD1 (6 bases). V lost 6 bases and J lost 4, with 12 bases in between. The CDR3 runs 12 residues. Germline V gene lookup returns CDR1 SQVTM and CDR2 ANQGSEA. CDR3 protein: CSVQGDGTEAFF. CDR3 DNA: TGCAGCGTACAGGGAGATGGCACTGAAGCTTTCTTT. The full variable domain, with the rest looked up from reference TRBV29-1 and TRBJ1-1, is SAVISQKPSRDICQRGTSLTIQCQVDSQVTMMFWYRQQPGQSLTLIATANQGSEATYESGFVIDKFPISRPNLTFSTLTVSNMSPEDSSIYLCSVQGDGTEAFFGQGTRLTVV.

V usage is TRBV19 and J usage is TRBJ2-7; weak D call: TRBD1 (5 bases). The CDR3 is made up of 13 amino acids. The germline V gene encodes CDR1 LNHDA and CDR2 SQIVND (reference sequence). The V end lost 6 bases, the J end lost 5 bases, and 14 bases lay between the germline ends. This CDR3 reads CASSDQGRHEQYF. CDR3 DNA sequence: TGTGCCAGTAGCGATCAGGGCAGACACGAGCAGTACTTC.

This clone was observed once. This chain links TRBV16 with TRBJ2-7, with D possibly matching TRBD1 (6 bases). The germline V and J ends were trimmed by 4 bases and 6 bases, with 16 bases remaining between them. Per the germline V gene, CDR1 is KGHSY and CDR2 is FQNENV. This CDR3 has 14 residues. For the CDR3, the DNA is TGTGCCAGCAGCCGCCCAGCTGGGGGCGGCGAGCAGTACTTC. It encodes CASSRPAGGGEQYF.

Only a few counts were recorded for this clone. This chain links TRBV1 with TRBJ1-4. TRBV1 is assigned pseudogene status. CDR3 size: 16 residues. CDR3 nucleotide sequence: TGCGCCAGCAGCCAAGAGGCCGCGCCAACTAATGAAAAACTGTTTTTT. As protein: CASSQEAAPTNEKLFF.

This clone is large (0.1 to 1%) in the sample. The chain is built from TRBV11-3 and TRBJ1-1; 8 bases fit TRBD1. The germline V gene has CDR1 SGHNT and CDR2 YENEEA. The CDR3 length is 14 residues. The junction had 2 bases not matched to a gene; V was cut back by 2 bases and J by 3 bases. The CDR3 region is CASSLQGADTEAFF. Written as DNA, the CDR3 is TGTGCCAGCAGCTTACAGGGGGCCGACACTGAAGCTTTCTTT.

The J gene is TRBJ2-1, the V gene TRBV14, with D maybe TRBD1 (6 bases). V was pared by 4 bases and J by 2 bases, with 15 bases between. There are 16 residues in the CDR3. Germline V gene sequence: CDR1 SGHDN, CDR2 FVKESK. The CDR3, as DNA: TGTGCCAGCAGCCCTACGCAGGGGCCCCCCTACAATGAGCAGTTCTTC. Translated: CASSPTQGPPYNEQFF.

The J gene is TRBJ2-6, the V gene TRBV18; no definite D call. CDR3 length equals 15 residues. Germline V CDR1 and CDR2: KGHSH, LQKENI. Trimming took off 2 bases at V and 0 bases at J, with 5 bases between the two ends. The CDR3 is CASSPYGSGANVLTF. DNA of the CDR3: TGTGCCAGCTCACCATATGGCTCTGGGGCCAACGTCCTGACTTTC.

This clone occurred a few times. The chain carries TRBV9 and TRBJ2-3, with D perhaps being TRBD1 or TRBD2 (7 bases each). V was cut by 4 bases and J by 7 bases, with 16 bases left in between. The CDR3 is 14 amino acids. CDR1 and CDR2 (germline): SGDLS, YYNGEE. The CDR3 loop reads CASSMRQGGNTQYF. The CDR3 DNA follows: TGTGCCAGCAGCATGCGACAGGGAGGGAATACGCAGTATTTT.

This clone was picked up a small number of times. The V gene is TRBV6-1, the J gene TRBJ1-6, with a possible D match to TRBD1 (5 bases). This CDR3 has 15 amino acids. CDR1 and CDR2 from the germline V gene are MNHNS and SASEGT. Trimming cost V 1 base and J 7 bases, with 11 bases left between them. The CDR3 is CASSEVGRGNSPLHF. CDR3 coding DNA: TGTGCCAGCAGTGAAGTAGGGCGGGGGAATTCACCCCTCCACTTT.

By share of the sample, this clone is medium-sized. This chain uses TRBV7-6 with TRBJ2-7; D remains unclear. Germline values: CDR1 SGHVS, CDR2 FNYEAQ. V was trimmed by 2 bases and J by 0 bases, leaving 8 bases between them. The CDR3 runs to 14 residues. CDR3 sequence (DNA): TGTGCCAGCAGCTTATCCAGGAACTCCTACGAGCAGTACTTC. It codes for CASSLSRNSYEQYF.

The sample holds a few counts of this clone. This chain uses TRBV6-8 with TRBJ2-7; TRBD2 agrees at 8 bases. The CDR3 is 12 residues long. V lost 10 bases, J lost 2 bases, and 4 bases stayed unmatched. Per the germline V gene, CDR1 is MNHGY and CDR2 is SAAAGT. This CDR3 is CATGGGTYEQYF. DNA for the CDR3: TGTGCCACCGGCGGGGGGACCTACGAGCAGTACTTC.

The chain couples TRBV14 to TRBJ2-3; 11 bases map to TRBD2. The CDR3 is made up of 19 amino acids. Germline-derived CDR1 and CDR2 are SGHDN and FVKESK. Trimming removed 4 bases from V and 5 bases from J; junction bases left unmatched: 17. CDR3 amino acids: CASSPRRGSGGARGDTQYF. The DNA of the CDR3 is TGTGCCAGCAGCCCCCGGCGTGGTAGCGGGGGGGCCCGGGGAGATACGCAGTATTTT. Together with reference TRBV14 and TRBJ2-3, the CDR3 gives the full variable domain: EAGVTQFPSHSVIEKGQTVTLRCDPISGHDNLYWYRRVMGKEIKFLLHFVKESKQDESGMPNNRFLAERTGGTYSTLKVQPAELEDSGVYFCASSPRRGSGGARGDTQYFGPGTRLTVL.

CDR3 DNA: TGTGCCAGCAGTAAGACAGGTCATGAAAATGAAAAACTGTTTTTT. Translated, it gives CASSKTGHENEKLFF. This chain links TRBV6-8 with TRBJ1-4; the D gene is possibly TRBD1 (6 bases). Trimming left V 5 bases short and J 5 bases short, with 15 bases between. Germline values: CDR1 MNHGY, CDR2 SAAAGT. This CDR3 has 15 amino acids.

This clone has just a few counts. The rearrangement joins TRBV30 to TRBJ2-3; 8 nucleotides align to TRBD2. The CDR3 extends over 16 amino acids. Looked up from germline, CDR1 is GTSNPN and CDR2 is SVGIG (reference sequence). With V trimmed by 0 bases and J by 5 bases, 10 bases remained unmatched. The CDR3 spells CAWSVKAGGGVDTQYF. The CDR3 bases are TGTGCCTGGAGTGTAAAAGCCGGGGGGGGAGTAGATACGCAGTATTTT.

This rearrangement joins TRBV19 to TRBJ2-7; 10 bases are a match to TRBD1. Trimming took 5 bases from V and 2 from J; bases not matched to a gene: 3. There are 14 residues in the CDR3. Germline CDR1 is LNHDA and CDR2 is SQIVND (reference sequence). This CDR3 reads CASSLGQGAYEQYF. DNA of the CDR3: TGTGCCAGTAGTCTCGGACAGGGGGCCTACGAGCAGTACTTC.